The 16 T cell receptor beta chains given below trace back to one sample, sequenced in a study of T cells in Graves' hyperthyroidism and ophthalmopathy. RNA transcripts were the template for amplifying TCR beta CDR3 regions. During a first-round RT-PCR of the TCR CDR3, the HTBI primer set was used. A single record per CDR3 protein comes from TCRdb applying MiXCR to the multiplex PCR reads. The sample lists under 700,000 distinct CDR3 sequences, just over 45% seen once, with 6.5% to 9% in the top ten. Sequenced material: peripheral blood or thyroid tissue (not recorded which). Receptor source: a woman aged 18 to 35 with Graves' hyperthyroidism.

This chain links TRBV10-3 with TRBJ1-5; D perhaps matches TRBD1 (5 bases). The V end was cut by 3 bases, the J end by 6 bases, with 15 bases between. CDR3 length: 15 amino acids. Germline lookup yields CDR1 ENHRY and CDR2 SYGVKD. The CDR3 coding sequence is TGTGCCATCAGTGACCAGGGAGAGGGCGCTCAGCCCCAGCATTTT. As protein: CAISDQGEGAQPQHF.

The chain employs TRBV25-1 and TRBJ1-2; perhaps TRBD1 as D (6 bases). Germline loops: CDR1 MGHDK, CDR2 SYGVNS. CDR3 length equals 14 residues. Trimming left V 0 bases short and J 8 bases short, with 13 bases between. This chain's CDR3 is CASSEYKGDWGYTF. CDR3 in DNA: TGTGCCAGCAGTGAATATAAGGGGGACTGGGGCTACACCTTC.

The V gene is TRBV5-6, the J gene TRBJ2-5; D unresolved. Germline-derived CDR1 and CDR2 are SGHDT and YYEEEE. This CDR3 has 14 residues. Deletions cut 5 bases from V and 9 bases from J, with 20 bases between. CDR3: CASSESKASMAQYF. The CDR3, as DNA: TGTGCCAGCAGTGAGTCGAAAGCCTCCATGGCCCAGTACTTC. Full variable domain (missing parts from reference TRBV5-6 and TRBJ2-5): DAGVTQSPTHLIKTRGQQVTLRCSPKSGHDTVSWYQQALGQGPQFIFQYYEEEERQRGNFPDRFSGHQFPNYSSELNVNALLLGDSALYLCASSESKASMAQYFGPGTRLLVL.

In this sample, this clonotype turned up a few times. The genes are TRBV7-9 and TRBJ1-5; TRBD1 matches at 9 bases. J was trimmed by 7 bases and V by 5 bases; bases with no gene match: 9. Germline V gene lookup returns CDR1 SEHNR and CDR2 FQNEAQ (reference sequence). The CDR3 runs to 15 residues. CDR3 residues: CASSPGTGTYQPQHF. Here the CDR3 DNA reads TGTGCCAGCAGCCCAGGGACAGGGACTTACCAGCCCCAGCATTTT.

CDR3 protein: CASSEIVAGFNEQYF. Written as DNA, the CDR3 is TGTGCCAGCAGTGAAATAGTAGCGGGATTCAACGAGCAGTACTTC. This sequence joins TRBV2 and TRBJ2-7; 8 positions agree with TRBD2. The CDR3 is 15 amino acids. With 2 bases clipped from V and 5 bases from J, the junction kept 8 bases outside the gene matches. Germline CDR1 reads SNHLY; CDR2 reads FYNNEI.

This clonotype occurred a few times. This chain uses TRBV7-9 with TRBJ1-1, with TRBD1 as a possible D gene (6 bases). The V end lost 8 bases, the J end lost 1 base, and 17 bases lay between the germline ends. CDR1 and CDR2 (germline): SEHNR, FQNEAQ (reference sequence). This CDR3 region has 15 residues. In DNA form, the CDR3 reads TGTGCCAGCTTAAAAACCGGGACATCGAACACTGAAGCTTTCTTT. It specifies CASLKTGTSNTEAFF.

This clonotype showed up many times. The chain recombines TRBV7-2 with TRBJ1-3; D remains unclear. From germline, CDR1 is SGHTA and CDR2 FQGNSA. The CDR3 runs 15 residues. V shed 6 bases and J shed 0 bases, with 12 bases lying between them. CDR3 protein: CASRVAVYSGNTIYF. CDR3 DNA: TGTGCCAGCAGAGTCGCAGTCTACTCTGGAAACACCATATATTTT.

This chain uses TRBV2 with TRBJ1-2; perhaps TRBD1 as D (6 bases). V was trimmed by 9 bases and J by 7 bases, leaving 15 bases between them. The CDR3 spans 12 residues. Germline CDR1 SNHLY, CDR2 FYNNEI. CDR3 sequence (DNA): TGTGCCAGGGCATTAGGGGGGCCTGGCTACACCTTC. This codes for CARALGGPGYTF.

For the CDR3, the DNA is TGTGCCAGCAGCGTGTGGGGACAGGGGTCCTCCTACGAGCAGTACTTC. Residues: CASSVWGQGSSYEQYF. This chain uses TRBV7-3 with TRBJ2-7; TRBD1 matches at 10 bases. V gave up 5 bases and J gave up 0 bases; unmatched junction bases: 7. The CDR3 totals 16 residues. Germline-derived CDR1 and CDR2 are SGHTA and FQGTGA.

As to this clonotype: The junction shows a germline mismatch at one end, possibly a read error. This rearrangement joins TRBV15 to TRBJ1-4; D unclear. Germline-derived CDR1 and CDR2 are LNHNV and YYDKDF (reference sequence). The CDR3 is 16 residues long. As DNA, the CDR3 is TGTGCCACTAGCAGAGATCACGGGGTAGATAATGAAAAACTGTTTTTT. It yields the protein CATSRDHGVDNEKLFF.

The genes are TRBV21-1 and TRBJ1-6; TRBD1, as called in the table, went unchecked against the DNA. TRBV21-1 represents a pseudogene. This CDR3 is 13 amino acids long. Written as DNA, the CDR3 is TGTGCCAGCAGCAGGGGGGCGGATTCACCCCTCCACTTT. Translating gives CASSRGADSPLHF.

This clonotype was recorded a few times. This chain links TRBV6-6 with TRBJ1-6; the D gene is possibly TRBD1 (6 bases). This CDR3 has 16 amino acids. V lost 1 base to trimming and J lost 7 bases, with 14 bases between them. Germline assignment: CDR1 MNHNY and CDR2 SVGAGI (reference sequence). CDR3 in amino acids: CASSYLGRTENSPLHF. CDR3 bases: TGTGCCAGCAGTTACTTGGGTAGGACAGAGAATTCACCCCTCCACTTT.

This clonotype was seen a few times. The chain has TRBV7-9 and TRBJ2-7, with TRBD1 matching 12 bases. The CDR3 totals 14 residues. The V gene's germline CDR1 is SEHNR and CDR2 FQNEAQ (reference sequence). J lost 6 bases, V lost 5 bases, and 5 bases had no gene match. The CDR3 region has the DNA TGTGCCAGCAGCCCGGGACAGGGGGCGGTCGAGCAGTACTTC. It translates to CASSPGQGAVEQYF.

This clonotype was seen only a few times. The J gene is TRBJ2-7, the V gene TRBV20-1; 10 positions match TRBD2. This CDR3 has 14 amino acids. Germline values: CDR1 DFQATT, CDR2 SNEGSKA (reference sequence). Unmatched junction bases numbered 7, after V lost 1 base and J lost 7 bases. CDR3 amino acids: CSARGWTSGPEQYF. The DNA of the CDR3 is TGCAGTGCTAGAGGGTGGACTAGCGGTCCAGAGCAGTACTTC.

For this clonotype: It may be a read error: a sequence one base away is much more abundant. The chain combines TRBV2 with TRBJ1-3; D remains ambiguous. CDR1 and CDR2 (germline): SNHLY, FYNNEI. The ends were cut back, 6 bases at V and 0 bases at J, with 9 bases in the middle. The CDR3 loop spans 14 amino acids. The CDR3, as DNA: TGTGCCAGCAGGACGCCAAGCTCTGGAAACACCATATATTTT. Translated: CASRTPSSGNTIYF.

A remark on this clonotype: Since a much larger clone is just one base distant, this may be a read error. The CDR3 region is CSVERAGTEALF. The CDR3 DNA follows: TGCAGCGTTGAAAGGGCGGGGACTGAAGCTCTCTTT. This rearrangement joins TRBV29-1 to TRBJ2-5; tentatively, D is TRBD2 (6 bases). The CDR3 totals 12 residues. Germline V gene sequence: CDR1 SQVTM, CDR2 ANQGSEA.